This is a list of T cell receptor beta chains from one sample in a study of OX40 agonist ivuxolimab in advanced cancers. The assay was immunoSEQ multiplex PCR, and TCRdb's table has in-frame clones only and misses some. In the table there are roughly 54,000 clones, around 89% of which are singletons. The sample here was CD4+ or CD8+ T cells sorted from blood, taken in a trial of the OX40 agonist ivuxolimab. The source of these receptors is an adult with an advanced solid tumor such as melanoma, head and neck, liver or kidney cancer. Both conserved end residues are part of each CDR3. Fields, in order: D gene, clone size, J gene, V gene, CDR3 DNA, CDR3 protein. The D gene is left open where the match is weak. Some rows have no size entry. The others give once, few or many, or a class for an expanded clone.

TRBD1	few	TRBJ2-2	TRBV6-1	TGTGCCAGCAGTGTTATGACAGGGACCGGGGAGCTGTTTTTT	CASSVMTGTGELFF
-	-	TRBJ2-5	TRBV11-2	TGTGCCAGCAGCCAATTAGGGGGCCAAGAGACCCAGTACTTC	CASSQLGGQETQYF
-	-	TRBJ1-5	TRBV19	TGTGCCAGTAGTAAGGGGGACTTGGGCAATCAGCCCCAGCATTTT	CASSKGDLGNQPQHF
TRBD1	-	TRBJ1-5	TRBV27	TGTGCCAGCAGTTCGGGACAGGGGAATCAGCCCCAGCATTTT	CASSSGQGNQPQHF
-	once	TRBJ1-5	TRBV2	TGTGCCAGCAGTGAAAATGGCGGTGGAAATCAGCCCCAGCATTTT	CASSENGGGNQPQHF
TRBD2	-	TRBJ2-5	TRBV7-2	TGTGCCAGCAGCTTAGCGTCGAGCGGGGGGGCGGAGACCCAGTACTTC	CASSLASSGGAETQYF
TRBD2	-	TRBJ2-7	TRBV7-8	TGTGCCAGCAGCATGACTAGCGGGGGTCACGAGCAGTACTTC	CASSMTSGGHEQYF
-	-	TRBJ1-2	TRBV2	TGTGCCAGCAGCCCGGGACCGTCGGGCTACACCTTC	CASSPGPSGYTF
-	-	TRBJ2-5	TRBV5-1	TGCGCCAGCAGCTTGGTCCGCAGGGAAGAGACCCAGTACTTC	CASSLVRREETQYF
-	once	TRBJ2-5	TRBV5-5	TGTGCCAGCAGCTTGGCCTATACCGGGATCGGAGAGACCCAGTACTTC	CASSLAYTGIGETQYF
TRBD1	once	TRBJ1-5	TRBV28	TGTGCCAGCTATAAAGGACAGGGGTATTATGAACAGCCCCAGCATTTT	CASYKGQGYYEQPQHF
-	-	TRBJ2-3	TRBV29-1	TGCAGCGTTGCGGGACGGATCACAGATACGCAGTATTTT	CSVAGRITDTQYF
TRBD1	-	TRBJ2-7	TRBV7-2	TGTGCCAGCAGCCGGGGACAGGGTGCCTCGGGCGAGCAGTACTTC	CASSRGQGASGEQYF
TRBD1	-	TRBJ1-1	TRBV28	TGTGCCAGCACTCGGGACAGGAAGAACACTGAAGCTTTCTTT	CASTRDRKNTEAFF
TRBD2	once	TRBJ2-1	TRBV5-1	TGCGCCAGCAGCTTGGGGGGACTAGACTACAATGAGCAGTTCTTC	CASSLGGLDYNEQFF
TRBD1	-	TRBJ1-2	TRBV10-3	TGTGCCATCAGTGAGAGACAGGGAAGCAACTATGGCTACACCTTC	CAISERQGSNYGYTF
-	once	TRBJ1-1	TRBV11-2	TGTGCCAGCAGCTTAGAGTACAGCGAAACTTTCTTT	CASSLEYSETFF
TRBD1	-	TRBJ2-5	TRBV7-3	TGTGCCAGCAGCTTAATGGGGACAGTGCTGGAGACCCAGTACTTC	CASSLMGTVLETQYF
-	once	TRBJ1-1	TRBV11-2	TGTGCCAGCAGCCTACAGGGAGCTGGGATCAGCACTGAAGCTTTCTTT	CASSLQGAGISTEAFF
TRBD1	-	TRBJ1-1	TRBV6-5	TGTGCCAGCAGCTCGCGGACAGGGGCTTGGTTCTTT	CASSSRTGAWFF
-	-	TRBJ1-3	TRBV7-2	TGTGCCAGCAGCTTACTCCACTCTGGAAACACCATATATTTT	CASSLLHSGNTIYF
-	once	TRBJ2-5	TRBV30	TGTGCAACCACCCGGGCGCTACCCAAAGAGACCCAGTACTTC	CATTRALPKETQYF
-	-	TRBJ2-1	TRBV5-5	TGTGCCAGCAGCCAAACAGCCAGGGTCAATGAGCAGTTCTTC	CASSQTARVNEQFF
-	few	TRBJ1-2	TRBV5-1	TGCGCCAGCAAGGGGGACTCCCTCTATGGCTACACCTTC	CASKGDSLYGYTF
TRBD1	-	TRBJ2-4	TRBV5-6	TGTGCCAGCAGCCGAGGACAGGGCAAAAACATTCAGTACTTC	CASSRGQGKNIQYF
-	-	TRBJ2-1	TRBV27	TGTGCCAGCAGCCCGGGGAGGACTTTCTACAATGAGCAGTTCTTC	CASSPGRTFYNEQFF
TRBD1	few	TRBJ2-3	TRBV7-8	TGTGCCAGCGGCTTAACAGGGGGCTGGGGAGATACGCAGTATTTT	CASGLTGGWGDTQYF
TRBD1	few	TRBJ2-7	TRBV7-6	TGTGCCAGCAGCTTATATTCAGGACAGGGGAACGAGCAGTACTTC	CASSLYSGQGNEQYF
-	-	TRBJ1-5	TRBV4-2	TGTGCCAGCAGCCGCCGGGACCGGGTTTCGCATTTT	CASSRRDRVSHF
TRBD1	-	TRBJ2-7	TRBV5-1	TGCGCCAGCAGCCCCGGACAGGTGGGCCCCTACGAGCAGTACTTC	CASSPGQVGPYEQYF
-	-	TRBJ2-7	TRBV30	TGTGCCTGGAGTTCGGGGGTCTACGAGCAGTACTTC	CAWSSGVYEQYF
-	-	TRBJ2-3	TRBV25-1	TGTGCCAGCAGTGAATCCGGCTCCCAAGATACGCAGTATTTT	CASSESGSQDTQYF
-	-	TRBJ2-5	TRBV30	TGTGCCTGGAGTCGAGGCGGAAAAGAGACCCAGTACTTC	CAWSRGGKETQYF
-	-	TRBJ2-7	TRBV28	TGTGCCAGCAGCACCGACAGGCCCTACGAGCAGTACTTC	CASSTDRPYEQYF
-	-	TRBJ2-7	TRBV5-1	TGCGCCAGCAGCTTGTTCAGGGACTCCAACCAATACGAGCAGTACTTC	CASSLFRDSNQYEQYF
TRBD1	-	TRBJ1-2	TRBV2	TGTGCCAGCAGTGTCCGGACAGGGGGGGACTATGGCTACACCTTC	CASSVRTGGDYGYTF
-	-	TRBJ1-1	TRBV9	TGTGCCAGCAGCGGCGGCAGTTTGTCATTCACTGAAGCTTTCTTT	CASSGGSLSFTEAFF
-	-	TRBJ2-1	TRBV11-2	TGTGCCAGCAGCTTAGGAGGGGGGCCGGCCAATGAGCAGTTCTTC	CASSLGGGPANEQFF
-	-	TRBJ2-7	TRBV6-6	TGTGCCAGCAGGGCAACCACAGGGAGGTACGAGCAGTACTTC	CASRATTGRYEQYF
TRBD1	-	TRBJ1-1	TRBV18	TGTGCCAGCTCACCGGGGACAGGGGGGAACACTGAAGCTTTCTTT	CASSPGTGGNTEAFF
-	-	TRBJ2-5	TRBV5-1	TGCGCCAGCAGTCCCCGACAGCGACAAGAGACCCAGTACTTC	CASSPRQRQETQYF
-	once	TRBJ2-7	TRBV11-2	TGTGCCAGCAGCTCAGGGACGGGTTCCTCCTACGAGCAGTACTTC	CASSSGTGSSYEQYF
-	-	TRBJ1-2	TRBV28	TGTGCCAGCAGTTCCCAACTACGCCATGGCTACACCTTC	CASSSQLRHGYTF